The T cell receptor beta chain under discussion was sequenced for a study of Graves' ophthalmopathy and Graves' hyperthyroidism. Whole-study results and caveats: Researchers report that a 13-signature model separated ophthalmopathy from stable hyperthyroidism, posting about 88% sensitivity and less than 82% specificity. The authors also found most expanded thyroid clonotypes above 0.001 frequency in blood.

The starting material, 10 ml of fresh peripheral blood, provided the PBMCs. Germline V gene sequence: CDR1 SQVTM, CDR2 ANQGSEA. This CDR3 spans 14 amino acids. V was shortened by 4 bases and J by 1 base, with 14 bases between the two germline ends. At least ten counts were recorded for this clonotype. Antigen unknown. Beta-chain TCR CDR3 regions were amplified from RNA transcripts. HTBI primers served in a first-round RT-PCR, which a second-round multiplex PCR followed. TCRdb itself ran the multiplex PCR reads through MiXCR, one entry per CDR3 protein. Of about 620,000 distinct CDR3 sequences in the sample, 20% to 25% are singletons; the top ten hold approximately 6.9%.

The chain links TRBV29-1 to TRBJ2-7; D is possibly TRBD2 (6 bases). The sequenced sample was peripheral blood. This receptor was taken from a woman aged 18-29 years with stable Graves' hyperthyroidism. Some clones in this sample may be carry-over from other donors' samples. CDR3 protein: CSVVSQRASYEQYF. CDR3 bases: TGCAGCGTTGTAAGCCAGCGGGCATCCTACGAGCAGTACTTC.